Below are 11 T cell receptor beta chains sequenced from a single sample in a study of early T cells in non-severe SARS-CoV-2 infection. Each CDR3 protein is one row after TCRdb ran MiXCR on the 5' RACE reads. The repertoire holds fewer than 130,000 distinct CDR3 sequences, with around 12% as singletons. Sequenced material: whole blood, taken at baseline. These TCRs come from an adult who was a healthcare worker with PCR-confirmed SARS-CoV-2 infection or an uninfected control (not recorded which).

The table lists this clonotype with a few counts. This chain connects TRBV7-9 to TRBJ1-4, with TRBD1 as a possible D gene (6 bases). The CDR3 runs 14 residues. Trimming cost V 4 bases and J 6 bases, with 12 bases left between them. Germline CDR1 SEHNR, CDR2 FQNEAQ (reference sequence). In DNA form, the CDR3 reads TGTGCCAGCAGCTCAGGGGATAGGGATGAAAAACTGTTTTTT. It translates to CASSSGDRDEKLFF.

V usage is TRBV18 and J usage is TRBJ1-1; D is uncertain. Germline V gene data show CDR1 as KGHSH and CDR2 as LQKENI. The CDR3 sequence is 15 residues long. The V end was cut by 3 bases, the J end by 1 base, with 12 bases between. CDR3 residues: CASSPGRSTNTEAFF. The CDR3 nucleotides are TGTGCCAGCTCACCCGGACGGAGTACGAACACTGAAGCTTTCTTT.

This clonotype turned up a few times. The gene calls are TRBV7-3 and TRBJ2-7; 7 nucleotides line up with TRBD1. The CDR3 consists of 13 residues. The junction had 6 bases not matched to a gene; V was cut back by 5 bases and J by 5 bases. The germline V gene has CDR1 SGHTA and CDR2 FQGTGA. CDR3 residues: CASSLRQGHEQYF. DNA of the CDR3: TGTGCCAGCAGCCTACGACAGGGCCACGAGCAGTACTTC.

This clonotype was observed a handful of times. The chain carries TRBV2 and TRBJ2-5; D perhaps matches TRBD2 (7 bases). The CDR3 contains 13 residues. Germline assignment: CDR1 SNHLY and CDR2 FYNNEI. Deletions cut 9 bases from V and 3 bases from J, with 14 bases between. CDR3 nucleotides: TGTGCCAGTTTGCGGGGGACAAAAGAGACCCAGTACTTC. Translated: CASLRGTKETQYF.

This clonotype came up a few times. The J gene is TRBJ1-1, the V gene TRBV12-5, with D possibly matching TRBD1 (5 bases). There are 13 residues in the CDR3. V was clipped by 5 bases and J by 5 bases, with 12 bases between them. Germline assignment: CDR1 LGHNT and CDR2 FRNRAP. CDR3: CASGPGGTTEAFF. The CDR3 DNA is TGTGCTAGTGGTCCCGGGGGGACTACTGAAGCTTTCTTT. Based on the CDR3 plus reference TRBV12-5 and TRBJ1-1, the full variable domain is DARVTQTPRHKVTEMGQEVTMRCQPILGHNTVFWYRQTMMQGLELLAYFRNRAPLDDSGMPKDRFSAEMPDATLATLKIQPSEPRDSAVYFCASGPGGTTEAFFGQGTRLTVV.

This clonotype appeared a few times. The V gene is TRBV5-1, the J gene TRBJ1-4; 7 positions agree with TRBD1. The length of the CDR3 is 16 residues. CDR1 is SGHRS, CDR2 YFSETQ, per germline. J gave up 0 bases and V 3 bases, and 5 bases lay outside the gene matches. CDR3 sequence reads: CASSSTGQATNEKLFF. CDR3 nucleotides: TGCGCCAGCAGCTCCACCGGACAGGCAACTAATGAAAAACTGTTTTTT.

In this sample, this clonotype turned up many times. This chain joins TRBV11-2 and TRBJ2-1; a possible D gene is TRBD1 (5 bases). CDR1 and CDR2 (germline): SGHAT, FQNNGV. V lost 4 bases and J 0 bases, leaving 13 bases between the germline ends. This CDR3 contains 16 residues. The CDR3 nucleotides are TGTGCCAGCAGCTCAACCTGGACACCCTCCTACAATGAGCAGTTCTTC. Its translation: CASSSTWTPSYNEQFF. The full variable domain, in which reference TRBV11-2 and TRBJ2-1 provide the parts outside the CDR3, is EAGVAQSPRYKIIEKRQSVAFWCNPISGHATLYWYQQILGQGPKLLIQFQNNGVVDDSQLPKDRFSAERLKGVDSTLKIQPAKLEDSAVYLCASSSTWTPSYNEQFFGPGTRLTVL.

This clonotype was detected only a few times. CDR3 in amino acids: CASSFNMNGLAEQFF. For the CDR3, the DNA is TGCGCCAGCAGCTTCAACATGAATGGACTAGCGGAGCAGTTCTTC. The chain has TRBV4-1 and TRBJ2-1; TRBD2 matches 9 bases. The CDR3 loop spans 15 amino acids. Trimming at V came to 5 bases and at J to 10 bases, leaving 12 bases not matched to a gene. The germline gives CDR1 MGHRA, CDR2 YSYEKL.

This clonotype was found a few times. The V call is TRBV28, the J call TRBJ2-7; D might be TRBD2 (5 bases). The V gene lost 3 bases and the J gene lost 12 bases, with 18 bases spanning the gap. Germline values: CDR1 MDHEN, CDR2 SYDVKM. CDR3 length: 13 amino acids. The CDR3 sequence: CASSFGLPLGRYF. Here the CDR3 DNA reads TGTGCCAGCAGTTTCGGACTTCCCCTCGGGCGGTACTTC. The whole variable domain, remainder taken from reference TRBV28 and TRBJ2-7, is DVKVTQSSRYLVKRTGEKVFLECVQDMDHENMFWYRQDPGLGLRLIYFSYDVKMKEKGDIPEGYSVSREKKERFSLILESASTNQTSMYLCASSFGLPLGRYFGPGTRLTVT.

As DNA, the CDR3 is TGTGCCAGCAGCCGACAGGGACCCGCTGAAGCTTTCTTT. Its protein product is CASSRQGPAEAFF. The V gene is TRBV3-1, the J gene TRBJ1-1, with 7 bases matching TRBD1. The V and J ends lost 4 bases and 6 bases, in that order; junction bases with no gene match: 5. Germline loops: CDR1 LGHDT, CDR2 YNNKEL (reference sequence). The CDR3 runs to 13 residues.

This clonotype was seen more than once but under ten times. V and J are TRBV7-3 and TRBJ2-2; D unresolved. Per germline, CDR1 SGHTA and CDR2 FQGTGA. This CDR3 contains 20 residues. Deletions cut 5 bases from V and 0 bases from J, with 25 bases between. DNA of the CDR3: TGTGCCAGCAGCAAGCGACTCGTACCCACTCCTTTCGCGAACACCGGGGAGCTGTTTTTT. This codes for CASSKRLVPTPFANTGELFF. Based on the CDR3 plus reference TRBV7-3 and TRBJ2-2, the full variable domain is GAGVSQTPSNKVTEKGKYVELRCDPISGHTALYWYRQSLGQGPEFLIYFQGTGAADDSGLPNDRFFAVRPEGSVSTLKIQRTERGDSAVYLCASSKRLVPTPFANTGELFFGEGSRLTVL.